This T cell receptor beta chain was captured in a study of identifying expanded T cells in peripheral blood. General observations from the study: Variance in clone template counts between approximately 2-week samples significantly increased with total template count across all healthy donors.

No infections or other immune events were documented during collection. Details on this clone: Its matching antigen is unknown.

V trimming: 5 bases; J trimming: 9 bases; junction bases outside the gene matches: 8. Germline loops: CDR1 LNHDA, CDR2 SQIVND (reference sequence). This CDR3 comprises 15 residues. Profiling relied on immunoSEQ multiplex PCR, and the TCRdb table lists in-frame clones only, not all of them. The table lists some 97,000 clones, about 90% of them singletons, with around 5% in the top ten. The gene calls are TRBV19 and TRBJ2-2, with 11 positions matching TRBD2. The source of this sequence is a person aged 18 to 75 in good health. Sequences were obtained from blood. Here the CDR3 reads CASSGSGRAARELFF. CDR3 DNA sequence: TGTGCCAGTAGTGGTAGCGGGAGGGCCGCACGGGAGCTGTTTTTT.